This entry features one TCR beta chain sequence. No cognate antigen has been identified for it. No clone much larger than this one lies a single base away; base qualities are absent. Enrolling through a virtual design, the prospective study's participants ranged in age from roughly 18 to 89 years and lived across approximately 25 United States geographic areas. Cohort assignment in the prospective study relied on participant-reported clinical history from a screening survey and a study questionnaire. ImmuneRACE Cohort 3 recovered participants were defined by two consecutive negative NP/OP PCR tests, healthcare professional clearance, or symptom resolution. Mobile phlebotomists in the prospective study collected whole blood, serum and a nasopharyngeal or oropharyngeal swab from every participant. Additional blood draws and questionnaires over a 2-month period could optionally be provided by prospective study participants. Before DNA extraction, prospective study blood samples were shipped either frozen or at room temperature.

Reading the germline V gene (reference sequence) gives CDR1 LNHDA and CDR2 SQIVND. For this chain, trimming is 0 bases at the V end and 6 bases at the J end, and the number of junction bases without a gene match is 1. Spanning cysteine to phenylalanine, the CDR3 consists of 14 amino acids. CDR3 DNA is the only sequence kept; it has 42 bases, read in frame from the first base. This sample was included in a study of blood T cell repertoires in COVID-19 (dated by TCRdb to 2019 to 2021). Background for the entire study: Collaborator samples came from the United States, Italy and Spain and covered acute and convalescent phases of COVID-19. A freely available public database, intended as a resource for researchers studying the immune response to SARS-CoV-2, is where the repertoires were released. Where available, HLA class I and class II types were taken from metadata supplied by the sample provider and were not determined by assay-based typing. The sample metadata nearly always contained a de-identified subject ID, COVID-19 status, age in years and sex. The samples were drawn from the first 160 participants of the ongoing ImmuneRACE study and from 1,254 subjects provided by 6 global collaborators. Deeply sampled blood TCRbeta repertoires from subjects exposed to, actively infected with, or recovered from COVID-19 were included in the dataset. The prospective study material was composed of cDNA or gDNA derived from T cells, B-cell-depleted T cells, or PBMCs.

Overall study results and their limits: Clinical and demographic metadata were provided uncurated, with the amount varying by source and participant.

TCRbeta CDR3 regions were amplified from genomic DNA by means of the immunoSEQ Assay, a bias-controlled multiplex PCR. The published analysis was carried out like this. Within the assay, amplification of reference gene primers was used to estimate how many nucleated cells each sample contained. To quantify the absolute abundance of each unique TCRbeta CDR3 rearrangement, sequence reads were collapsed and filtered. For each sample, productive Simpson clonality was calculated as the square root of Simpson's diversity index over productive rearrangements. TCRdb holds this immuneACCESS table with in-frame rearrangements only. Some clones are missing; in checked studies, unresolved V genes explain under half, and the rest has no known cause. V and J calls and clone size are as listed in that table; D and trimming were resolved from the DNA. The sample profile shows over 300,000 clones; roughly 90% of them were found once. Together, the top ten hold around 9.5% of the sample.

The sequence links TRBV19 to TRBJ1-1, with TRBD1 identical over 10 junction bases. The clonotype originates from a woman between 35 and 50 years old who had recovered from COVID-19. The source material was PBMCs or T cells enriched from blood (not recorded which). The DNA sequence reads TGTGCCAGTAGTATAGAAGGACAGGGGGCTGAAGCTTTCTTT. Its protein product is CASSIEGQGAEAFF.